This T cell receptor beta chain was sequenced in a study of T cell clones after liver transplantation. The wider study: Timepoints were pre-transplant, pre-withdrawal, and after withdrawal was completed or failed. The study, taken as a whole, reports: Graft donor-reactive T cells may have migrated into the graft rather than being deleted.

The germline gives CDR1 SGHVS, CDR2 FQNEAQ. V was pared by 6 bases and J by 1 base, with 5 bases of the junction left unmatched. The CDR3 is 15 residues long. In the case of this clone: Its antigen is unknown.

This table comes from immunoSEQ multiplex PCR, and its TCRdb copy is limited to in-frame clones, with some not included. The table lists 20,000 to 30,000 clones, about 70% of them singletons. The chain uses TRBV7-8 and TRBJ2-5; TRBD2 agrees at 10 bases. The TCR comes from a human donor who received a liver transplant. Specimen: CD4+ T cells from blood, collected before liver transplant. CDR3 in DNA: TGTGCCAGCAGGCGGGGACTAGCGACCCAAGAGACCCAGTACTTC. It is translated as CASRRGLATQETQYF.